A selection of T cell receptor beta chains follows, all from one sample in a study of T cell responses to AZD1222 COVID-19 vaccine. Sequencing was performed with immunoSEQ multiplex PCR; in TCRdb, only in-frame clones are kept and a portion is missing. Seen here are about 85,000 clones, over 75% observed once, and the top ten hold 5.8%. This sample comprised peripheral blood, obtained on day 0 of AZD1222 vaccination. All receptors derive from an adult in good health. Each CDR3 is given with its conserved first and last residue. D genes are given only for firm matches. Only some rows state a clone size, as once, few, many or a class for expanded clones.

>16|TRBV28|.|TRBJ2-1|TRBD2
CASSSRTISGSNEQFF
TGTGCCAGCAGCTCAAGGACGATTAGCGGGAGCAATGAGCAGTTCTTC
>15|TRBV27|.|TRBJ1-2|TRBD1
CASTQNPDRGNGYTF
TGTGCCAGCACGCAAAACCCGGACAGGGGTAATGGCTACACCTTC
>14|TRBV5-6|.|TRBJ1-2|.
CASSLGQGRGGYTF
TGTGCCAGCAGCTTAGGTCAGGGTAGAGGAGGCTACACCTTC
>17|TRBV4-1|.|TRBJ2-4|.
CASSQPRVGASKNIQYF
TGCGCCAGCAGCCAACCCCGGGTGGGGGCTTCCAAAAACATTCAGTACTTC
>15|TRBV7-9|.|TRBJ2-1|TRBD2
CASSFPAGVYNEQFF
TGTGCCAGCAGCTTCCCAGCGGGAGTGTACAATGAGCAGTTCTTC
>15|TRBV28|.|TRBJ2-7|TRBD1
CASSTTGVNSYEQYF
TGTGCCAGCAGTACGACAGGGGTTAACTCCTACGAGCAGTACTTC
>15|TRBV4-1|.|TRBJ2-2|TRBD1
CASSYGTGNTGELFF
TGCGCCAGCAGCTACGGGACAGGTAACACCGGGGAGCTGTTTTTT
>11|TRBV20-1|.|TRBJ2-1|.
CSGSRGDEQFF
TGCAGTGGTAGCCGGGGCGATGAGCAGTTCTTC
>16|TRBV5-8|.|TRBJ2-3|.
CASSLDRPPAADTQYF
TGTGCCAGCAGCTTGGACAGGCCACCCGCCGCAGATACGCAGTATTTT
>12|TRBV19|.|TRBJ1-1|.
CASSRGPLEAFF
TGTGCCAGTAGTAGAGGCCCCCTTGAAGCTTTCTTT
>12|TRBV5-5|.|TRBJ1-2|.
CASSLYGDGYTF
TGTGCCAGCAGCTTGTACGGGGACGGCTACACCTTC
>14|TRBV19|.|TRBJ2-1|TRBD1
CASSIDTPGGEQFF
TGTGCCAGTAGTATAGACACTCCAGGGGGTGAGCAGTTCTTC
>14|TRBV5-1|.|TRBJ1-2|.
CASSFAEANYGYTF
TGCGCCAGCAGCTTTGCAGAAGCTAACTATGGCTACACCTTC
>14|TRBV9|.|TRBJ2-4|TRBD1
CASSTTDRAGIQYF
TGTGCCAGCAGCACCACCGACAGGGCGGGCATTCAGTACTTC
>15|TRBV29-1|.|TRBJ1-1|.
CSVVRSGAANTEAFF
TGCAGCGTTGTTCGATCAGGGGCTGCGAACACTGAAGCTTTCTTT
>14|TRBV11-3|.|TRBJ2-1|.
CASSRMGGDNEQFF
TGTGCCAGCAGCAGGATGGGGGGAGACAATGAGCAGTTCTTC
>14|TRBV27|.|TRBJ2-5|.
CASSFRGTIETQYF
TGTGCCAGCAGCTTTCGCGGGACGATTGAGACCCAGTACTTC
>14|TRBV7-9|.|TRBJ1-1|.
CASSLGGMNTEAFF
TGTGCCAGCAGCTTAGGTGGAATGAACACTGAAGCTTTCTTT
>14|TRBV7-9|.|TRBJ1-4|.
CASSLGNSNEKLFF
TGTGCCAGCAGCTTGGGGAACTCTAATGAAAAACTGTTTTTT
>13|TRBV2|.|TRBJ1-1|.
CASRGTETAEAFF
TGTGCCAGCAGGGGGACGGAGACGGCTGAAGCTTTCTTT
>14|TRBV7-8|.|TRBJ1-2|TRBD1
CASRPDRSGDGYTF
TGTGCCAGCAGACCGGACAGGTCGGGGGATGGCTACACCTTC
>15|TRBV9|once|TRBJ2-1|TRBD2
CASSVQGGLYNEQFF
TGTGCCAGCAGCGTACAGGGAGGGCTGTACAATGAGCAGTTCTTC
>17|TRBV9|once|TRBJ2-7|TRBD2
CASSLSGVPGAPYEQYF
TGTGCCAGCAGCTTAAGCGGGGTACCCGGGGCCCCCTACGAGCAGTACTTC
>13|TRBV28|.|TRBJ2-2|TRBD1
CATGGYGTGELFF
TGTGCCACAGGGGGCTACGGCACCGGGGAGCTGTTTTTT
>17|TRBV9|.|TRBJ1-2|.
CASSAGSPTVEYYGYTF
TGTGCCAGCAGCGCCGGGAGTCCCACCGTGGAATACTATGGCTACACCTTC
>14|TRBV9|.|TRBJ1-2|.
CASSVEADVSGYTF
TGTGCCAGCAGCGTAGAGGCGGACGTTTCAGGCTACACCTTC
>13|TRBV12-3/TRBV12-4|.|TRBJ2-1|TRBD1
CASSLQGDNEQFF
TGTGCCAGCAGTTTACAGGGGGACAATGAGCAGTTCTTC
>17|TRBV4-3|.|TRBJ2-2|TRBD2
CASSQSSGSFSTGELFF
TGCGCCAGCAGCCAGAGTAGCGGGAGCTTTTCCACCGGGGAGCTGTTTTTT
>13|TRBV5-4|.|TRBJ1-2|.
CASSLQEHYGYTF
TGTGCCAGCAGCTTGCAGGAACACTATGGCTACACCTTC
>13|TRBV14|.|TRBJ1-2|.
CASSHRGNYGYTF
TGTGCCAGCAGCCACAGGGGCAACTATGGCTACACCTTC
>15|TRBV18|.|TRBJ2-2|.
CASSLQLEGAGELFF
TGTGCCAGCTCACTCCAACTAGAAGGTGCCGGGGAGCTGTTTTTT
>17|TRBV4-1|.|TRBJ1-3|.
CASSQLDLGIQIRSIYF
TGCGCCAGCAGCCAATTAGATCTAGGCATCCAGATTCGCTCCATATATTTT
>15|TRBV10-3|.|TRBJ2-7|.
CAISDLKGGAYEQYF
TGTGCCATCAGTGATTTAAAGGGAGGAGCCTACGAGCAGTACTTC
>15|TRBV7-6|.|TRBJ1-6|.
CASSPEAGGDSPLHF
TGTGCCAGCAGCCCTGAGGCCGGCGGGGATTCACCCCTCCACTTT
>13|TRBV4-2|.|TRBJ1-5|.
CASSNQGDQPQHF
TGTGCCAGCAGCAATCAGGGTGATCAGCCCCAGCATTTT
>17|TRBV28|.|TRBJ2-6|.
CASSLGTGVQGANVLTF
TGTGCCAGCAGTCTCGGGACGGGGGTACAGGGGGCCAACGTCCTGACTTTC
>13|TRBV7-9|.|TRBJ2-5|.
CASSFSHGETQYF
TGTGCCAGCAGCTTTTCCCATGGAGAGACCCAGTACTTC
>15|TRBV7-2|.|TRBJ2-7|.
CASSFDSGRDHEQYF
TGTGCCAGCAGCTTTGATAGCGGCAGGGACCACGAGCAGTACTTC
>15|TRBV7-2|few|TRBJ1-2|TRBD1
CASSGLGQGNYGYTF
TGTGCCAGCAGCGGACTTGGACAGGGTAACTATGGCTACACCTTC
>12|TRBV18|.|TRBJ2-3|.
CASSPWADTQYF
TGTGCCAGCTCACCATGGGCAGATACGCAGTATTTT
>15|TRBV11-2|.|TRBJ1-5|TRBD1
CASSLGQGAVQPQHF
TGTGCCAGCAGCTTAGGACAGGGGGCGGTTCAGCCCCAGCATTTT
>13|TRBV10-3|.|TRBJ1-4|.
CATRPGEFEKLFF
TGTGCAACTCGACCGGGAGAGTTCGAAAAACTGTTTTTT
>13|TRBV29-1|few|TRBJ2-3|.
CSVEGERGDTQYF
TGCAGCGTTGAAGGGGAGAGAGGGGATACGCAGTATTTT
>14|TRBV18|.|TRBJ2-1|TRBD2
CASSPSELANEQFF
TGTGCCAGCTCACCCTCGGAACTAGCGAATGAGCAGTTCTTC
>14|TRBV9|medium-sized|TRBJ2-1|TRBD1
CASSVAYRGDEQFF
TGTGCCAGCAGCGTGGCCTACAGGGGTGATGAGCAGTTCTTC
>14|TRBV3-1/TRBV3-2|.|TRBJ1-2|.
CASTGGRGGYGYTF
TGTGCCAGCACCGGAGGGAGAGGGGGCTATGGCTACACCTTC
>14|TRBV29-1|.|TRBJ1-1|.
CSVERLGKNTEAFF
TGCAGCGTTGAACGACTGGGGAAGAACACTGAAGCTTTCTTT
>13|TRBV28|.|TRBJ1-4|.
CASAIGRDEKLFF
TGTGCCAGCGCGATCGGACGGGATGAAAAACTGTTTTTT
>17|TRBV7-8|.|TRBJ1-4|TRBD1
CASSPRQGEGVGEKLFF
TGTGCCAGCAGCCCAAGACAGGGAGAGGGAGTGGGTGAAAAACTGTTTTTT
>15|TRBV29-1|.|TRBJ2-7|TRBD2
CSVEDRASGSYEQYF
TGCAGCGTTGAAGATAGGGCTAGCGGGAGCTACGAGCAGTACTTC
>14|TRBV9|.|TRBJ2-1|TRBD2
CASSVAGGWNEQFF
TGTGCCAGCAGCGTAGCGGGAGGGTGGAATGAGCAGTTCTTC
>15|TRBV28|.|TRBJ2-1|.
CASRPQGGSYNEQFF
TGTGCCAGCAGGCCGCAGGGGGGCTCCTACAATGAGCAGTTCTTC
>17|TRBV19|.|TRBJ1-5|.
CASSKEAANYFNQPQHF
TGTGCCAGTAGCAAAGAGGCAGCTAATTACTTTAATCAGCCCCAGCATTTT
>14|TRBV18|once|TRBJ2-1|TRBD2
CASSPTSGNNEQFF
TGTGCCAGCTCACCAACTAGCGGGAACAATGAGCAGTTCTTC
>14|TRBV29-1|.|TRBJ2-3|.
CSVEDGVVTDTQYF
TGCAGCGTTGAAGATGGGGTAGTCACAGATACGCAGTATTTT